The T cell receptor beta chain described here comes from a study of blood T cell repertoires in COVID-19. Across the whole study: Italy, Spain and the United States were the sources of the convalescent and acute COVID-19 samples. Sources were T cells, B-cell-depleted T cells, or PBMCs; the material itself was cDNA or gDNA.

This CDR3 comprises 16 residues. V gave up 1 base and J gave up 4 bases; unmatched junction bases: 5. Germline CDR1 is MGHDK and CDR2 is SYGVNS. Original analysis: How many nucleated cells were present was estimated from reference gene primer amplification. Data came from immunoSEQ multiplex PCR; TCRdb stores just in-frame clones and leaves some out. V, J and clone size were drawn from that table, and D and trimming were deduced from the DNA. The data show 300,000 to 400,000 clones, 85% to 90% seen once. Enrollment of patients from Seattle took place during active infection, with longitudinal follow-up.

The V and J genes are TRBV25-1 and TRBJ2-1; TRBD2 matches at 9 bases. The specimen sequenced was peripheral blood. This receptor was obtained from a woman aged 25 to 39 with COVID-19, enrolled during active disease. Written as DNA, the CDR3 is TGTGCCAGCAGTGAATTTGCGGGAGGGATGTACAATGAGCAGTTCTTC. This translates into CASSEFAGGMYNEQFF.